Sequencing of this T cell receptor (beta chain) was carried out in a study of T cell repertoires in cytomegalovirus infection. Germline V gene sequence: CDR1 MRHNA, CDR2 SNTAGT. J gave up 6 bases and V 0 bases, and 6 bases lay outside the gene matches. The CDR3 is 18 residues long. This clonotype was counted between two and nine times. Its matching antigen is unknown. TCRdb analysed the reads with MiXCR anew, one entry per CDR3 protein. The sample has about 130,000 distinct CDR3 sequences; roughly 25% are singletons. Input material: PBMCs, sequenced either directly or after in vitro stimulation (not recorded which). This TCR was sampled from a human donor in good health (CMV status not recorded). Some clones in this sample may be carry-over from other donors' samples. The chain employs TRBV6-4 and TRBJ2-1, with 15 positions matching TRBD2. The CDR3 bases are TGTGCCAGCAGTGACTCTTTAGGACTAGCGGGAGGGATCAATGAGCAGTTCTTC. Translating gives CASSDSLGLAGGINEQFF.